The rows below give T cell receptor beta chains drawn from one sample of a study of vaccination effects on CD4 cells after COVID-19. The protocol was immunoSEQ multiplex PCR, while the TCRdb copy is restricted to in-frame clones and leaves out a portion. The table shows about 38,000 clones, with 82% occurring only once. For these TCRs, the target antigens are not known. The sample consisted of CD4+ T cells from PBMCs cultured without peptide, taken before COVID-19 vaccination. The receptors here all came from a human donor who received a COVID-19 vaccine. Each CDR3 is given with its conserved first and last residue.

CDR3 | V
CSASLGHNQEKLFF | TRBV20-1
CAISTSGGLGTDTQYF | TRBV10-3
CASTLGHIFASGNTIYF | TRBV3-1/TRBV3-2
CASSGQGIDETQYF | TRBV5-1
CASSSPSGGLAPLHF | TRBV7-2
CASSKGGRVPSGNTIYF | TRBV21-1
CASSKGTGNEKLFF | TRBV19
CASSRAANRNNEQFF | TRBV9
CASSPVPIFTGNEKLFF | TRBV18
CASSPEGGGPYNEQFF | TRBV7-3
CASSNKNTGELFF | TRBV6-5
CAISGGVAYSVGLETQYF | TRBV10-3
CASSPRGDYGNTIYF | TRBV5-1
CAWDQPGQGMNTEAFF | TRBV30
CASSLAASSYNEQFF | TRBV6-6
CASSEADYTEAFF | TRBV25-1
CATSDSDRDNEKLFF | TRBV24-1
CASSLSQGHYNSPLHF | TRBV27
CASRPTRGLQETQYF | TRBV11-2
CATSDPVIGTTGTDTQYF | TRBV24-1
CASSRRQLGGSTNEKLFF | TRBV6-6
CASSLGVETQYF | TRBV5-4
CASSRGSYGYTF | TRBV5-6
CASSLGGQGGSYGYTF | TRBV7-2
CASSPVRDRVFDQETQYF | TRBV18